The 22 T cell receptor beta chains reported below all come from one sample, sequenced in a study of T cell responses to AZD1222 COVID-19 vaccine. Assay: immunoSEQ multiplex PCR; the TCRdb copy retains only in-frame clones and omits some. The sample has under 150,000 clones. Sequencing used peripheral blood. These TCRs come from an adult in good health.

V and J are TRBV3-1 (or the pseudogene TRBV3-2) and TRBJ2-5; 12 bases match TRBD2. The CDR3 loop spans 16 amino acids. The junction had 3 bases not matched to a gene; V was cut back by 1 base and J by 3 bases. In germline, CDR1 is LGHDT, CDR2 YNNKEL (reference sequence). CDR3 residues: CASSQATSGRKETQYF. The DNA of the CDR3 is TGTGCCAGCAGCCAAGCGACTAGCGGGAGAAAAGAGACCCAGTACTTC.

V gene TRBV2 combines with J gene TRBJ1-2; possible D gene TRBD1, 6 bases. Germline V CDR1 and CDR2: SNHLY, FYNNEI. The CDR3 sequence is 13 residues long. V lost 10 bases and J 0 bases, leaving 12 bases between the germline ends. The CDR3: CATRTAPNYGYTF. Written as DNA, the CDR3 is TGTGCCACCAGGACAGCCCCTAACTATGGCTACACCTTC.

The genes are TRBV9 and TRBJ1-5; no clear D gene. The germline V gene has CDR1 SGDLS and CDR2 YYNGEE. Trimming removed 3 bases from V and 7 bases from J, with 11 bases in between. The CDR3 contains 13 residues. The CDR3 region is CASSGPGSQPQHF. In DNA, the CDR3 is TGTGCCAGCAGCGGCCCGGGTTCCCAGCCCCAGCATTTT.

The rearrangement uses TRBV7-2 and TRBJ1-2; no clear D gene. Between the trimmed V and J ends, which lost 1 base and 1 base, there was a span of 4 bases. From germline, CDR1 is SGHTA and CDR2 FQGNSA. This CDR3 comprises 13 residues. Here the CDR3 reads CASSLDNNYGYTF. The CDR3, as DNA: TGTGCCAGCAGCTTAGACAATAACTATGGCTACACCTTC.

The genes are TRBV14 and TRBJ1-2, with no clear D. Looked up from germline, CDR1 is SGHDN and CDR2 is FVKESK. This CDR3 has 13 amino acids. V was cut by 5 bases and J by 3 bases, with 10 bases left in between. CDR3 residues: CASSSAGYYGYTF. CDR3 in DNA: TGTGCCAGCAGCAGCGCGGGCTACTATGGCTACACCTTC.

The V and J genes are TRBV5-1 and TRBJ2-3; perhaps D is TRBD1 or TRBD2 (5 bases each). Germline V gene sequence: CDR1 SGHRS, CDR2 YFSETQ. There are 18 residues in the CDR3. The V end was cut by 2 bases, the J end by 0 bases, with 19 bases between. DNA of the CDR3: TGCGCCAGCAGCTTCCGGGGCTGGGAAGTTGATAGCACAGATACGCAGTATTTT. This codes for CASSFRGWEVDSTDTQYF.

The J gene is TRBJ1-2, the V gene TRBV11-2, with 9 positions matching TRBD1. The CDR3 contains 14 residues. The germline CDR1 and CDR2 sequences are SGHAT and FQNNGV. The junction had 2 bases not matched to a gene; V was cut back by 1 base and J by 5 bases. The CDR3 sequence: CASSLGQGGYGYTF. The CDR3 region has the DNA TGTGCCAGCAGCTTAGGACAGGGGGGTTATGGCTACACCTTC. The full variable domain, completed using reference TRBV11-2 and TRBJ1-2, is EAGVAQSPRYKIIEKRQSVAFWCNPISGHATLYWYQQILGQGPKLLIQFQNNGVVDDSQLPKDRFSAERLKGVDSTLKIQPAKLEDSAVYLCASSLGQGGYGYTFGSGTRLTVV.

The chain recombines TRBV30 with TRBJ1-4, with 7 bases lining up with TRBD1. Looked up from germline, CDR1 is GTSNPN and CDR2 is SVGIG (reference sequence). This CDR3 comprises 12 residues. Germline trimming cut 7 bases from V and 4 bases from J; bases unmatched to any gene: 3. CDR3 loop: CAFDRDNEKLFF. The CDR3 bases are TGTGCCTTTGACAGGGATAATGAAAAACTGTTTTTT.

The chain couples TRBV6-5 to TRBJ2-1; D possibly corresponds to TRBD1 (7 bases). The germline V gene encodes CDR1 MNHEY and CDR2 SVGAGI. V dropped 7 bases and J dropped 5 bases, with 12 bases sitting between them. The CDR3 loop spans 13 amino acids. CDR3 sequence (DNA): TGTGCCAGCATTGCGGGACAGAACAATGAGCAGTTCTTC. It is translated as CASIAGQNNEQFF.

The V gene is TRBV6-1, the J gene TRBJ1-3; D is unresolved. Per the germline V gene, CDR1 is MNHNS and CDR2 is SASEGT. CDR3 length: 17 residues. Trimming removed 2 bases from V and 0 bases from J, with 14 bases in between. CDR3 in DNA: TGTGCCAGCAGTGAAAGCACAGCCCAGTTCTCTGGAAACACCATATATTTT. Residues: CASSESTAQFSGNTIYF.

V is TRBV4-2 and J is TRBJ1-2; TRBD1 might be the D (5 bases). Germline CDR1 is LGHNA and CDR2 is YNFKEQ. Between the trimmed V and J ends, which lost 0 bases and 8 bases, there was a span of 16 bases. This CDR3 has 15 residues. CDR3 in DNA: TGTGCCAGCAGCCAAGATAACGGGGACCGGCGCGGCTACACCTTC. This codes for CASSQDNGDRRGYTF.

The J gene is TRBJ1-1, the V gene TRBV9; D is perhaps TRBD1 (6 bases). V lost 5 bases, J lost 0 bases, and 17 bases lay in between. This CDR3 comprises 16 residues. Germline CDR1 SGDLS, CDR2 YYNGEE. CDR3 in amino acids: CASSPRWDTMNTEAFF. Written as DNA, the CDR3 is TGTGCCAGCAGTCCCCGCTGGGACACTATGAACACTGAAGCTTTCTTT.

The chain recombines TRBV4-2 with TRBJ2-2, with TRBD2 matching over 13 bases. Germline CDR1 LGHNA, CDR2 YNFKEQ. V trimming: 3 bases; J trimming: 6 bases; junction bases outside the gene matches: 7. The CDR3 spans 17 residues. The DNA for the CDR3 is TGTGCCAGCAGCCAGCCCGGACTAGCGGGGGATCCCGGGGAGCTGTTTTTT. Its protein is CASSQPGLAGDPGELFF.

The V call is TRBV9, the J call TRBJ2-1; tentatively, D is TRBD2 (6 bases). This CDR3 region has 16 residues. Germline V gene sequence: CDR1 SGDLS, CDR2 YYNGEE. The germline V and J ends were trimmed by 2 bases and 4 bases, with 16 bases remaining between them. The CDR3 nucleotides read TGTGCCAGCAGCGTCGACGTCGGCGGGGAGTACAATGAGCAGTTCTTC. This translates into CASSVDVGGEYNEQFF.

The chain links TRBV10-3 to TRBJ2-1; 11 bases align to TRBD1. V trimming: 6 bases; J trimming: 0 bases; junction bases outside the gene matches: 7. Germline loops: CDR1 ENHRY, CDR2 SYGVKD. This CDR3 has 17 residues. CDR3 DNA sequence: TGTGCCATCAGCGGCGGACAGGGGGCAAGCTCCTACAATGAGCAGTTCTTC. As protein: CAISGGQGASSYNEQFF.

The CDR3 region has the DNA TGTGCCAGCAGCGTAGCTACAGGCCTGGCAACTGAAGCTTTCTTT. It translates to CASSVATGLATEAFF. This rearrangement joins TRBV9 to TRBJ1-1, with a possible D match to TRBD1 (5 bases). V lost 0 bases, J lost 5 bases, and 14 bases lay in between. CDR1 is SGDLS and CDR2 is YYNGEE in the germline V gene. This CDR3 contains 15 residues. Variable domain in full (rest from reference TRBV9 and TRBJ1-1): DSGVTQTPKHLITATGQRVTLRCSPRSGDLSVYWYQQSLDQGLQFLIQYYNGEERAKGNILERFSAQQFPDLHSELNLSSLELGDSALYFCASSVATGLATEAFFGQGTRLTVV.

This sequence joins TRBV4-2 and TRBJ1-2; 9 positions agree with TRBD1. Germline assignment: CDR1 LGHNA and CDR2 YNFKEQ. The trim removed 5 bases at V and 8 bases at J, leaving 6 bases unmatched. The CDR3 extends over 13 amino acids. This CDR3 is CASSGTGPGGYTF. The CDR3 bases are TGTGCCAGCAGCGGGACAGGGCCGGGGGGCTACACCTTC.

This chain connects TRBV18 to TRBJ1-4; 7 nucleotides match TRBD1. Germline CDR1 is KGHSH and CDR2 is LQKENI. Trimming cost V 4 bases and J 2 bases; bases outside gene matches: 7. The CDR3 loop spans 16 amino acids. The CDR3 spells CASSRDRVDTNEKLFF. As DNA, the CDR3 is TGTGCCAGCTCACGAGACAGGGTGGATACTAATGAAAAACTGTTTTTT.

The chain couples TRBV27 to TRBJ2-3, with a possible D match to TRBD1 (5 bases). Germline lookup yields CDR1 MNHEY and CDR2 SMNVEV (reference sequence). With 3 bases removed from V and 4 bases from J, the gap between germline ends came to 14 bases. The CDR3 totals 15 residues. The CDR3 region is CASSLVAGLSDTQYF. The CDR3 DNA sequence: TGTGCCAGCAGTTTGGTGGCAGGGCTGTCAGATACGCAGTATTTT.

The V call is TRBV6-2 or TRBV6-3, the J call TRBJ2-7, with 8 bases matching TRBD1. CDR1 is MNHEY, CDR2 SVGEGT, per germline. The CDR3 length is 13 residues. The junction had 2 bases not matched to a gene; V was cut back by 2 bases and J by 5 bases. Here the CDR3 reads CASSYKTGDEQYF. The CDR3 DNA reads TGTGCCAGCAGTTACAAGACAGGGGACGAGCAGTACTTC.

The rearrangement uses TRBV7-9 and TRBJ2-1; D gene unclear. The CDR3 runs to 14 residues. The V gene lost 5 bases and the J gene lost 10 bases, with 18 bases spanning the gap. Germline V gene lookup returns CDR1 SEHNR and CDR2 FQNEAQ (reference sequence). DNA for the CDR3: TGTGCCAGCAGCCCCCGGTTGGGCCTTCAGGAGCAGTTCTTC. It specifies CASSPRLGLQEQFF.

The rearrangement links TRBV4-1 to TRBJ2-1; 14 nucleotides match TRBD2. This CDR3 region has 16 residues. V lost 1 base to trimming and J lost 8 bases; unmatched junction nucleotides: 4. Germline V gene data show CDR1 as MGHRA and CDR2 as YSYEKL. This chain's CDR3 is CASSQVTSGGAHEQFF. DNA for the CDR3: TGCGCCAGCAGCCAAGTGACTAGCGGGGGGGCCCATGAGCAGTTCTTC.